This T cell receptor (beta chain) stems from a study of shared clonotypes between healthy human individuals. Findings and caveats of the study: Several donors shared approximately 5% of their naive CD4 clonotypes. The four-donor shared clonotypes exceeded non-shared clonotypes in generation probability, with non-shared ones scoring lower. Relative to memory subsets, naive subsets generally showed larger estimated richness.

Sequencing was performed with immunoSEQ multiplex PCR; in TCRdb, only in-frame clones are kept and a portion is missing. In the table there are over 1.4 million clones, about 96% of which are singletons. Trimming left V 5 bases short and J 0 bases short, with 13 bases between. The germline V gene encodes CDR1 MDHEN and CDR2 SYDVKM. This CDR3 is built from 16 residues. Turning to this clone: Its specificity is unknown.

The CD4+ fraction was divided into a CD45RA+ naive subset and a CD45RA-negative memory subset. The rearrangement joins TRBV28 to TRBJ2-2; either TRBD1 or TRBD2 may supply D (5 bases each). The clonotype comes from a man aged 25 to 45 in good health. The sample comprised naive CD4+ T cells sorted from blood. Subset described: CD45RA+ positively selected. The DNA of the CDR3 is TGTGCCAGCAGTCCAGGGAGTCGGTCGAACACCGGGGAGCTGTTTTTT. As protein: CASSPGSRSNTGELFF. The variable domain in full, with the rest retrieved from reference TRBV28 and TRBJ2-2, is DVKVTQSSRYLVKRTGEKVFLECVQDMDHENMFWYRQDPGLGLRLIYFSYDVKMKEKGDIPEGYSVSREKKERFSLILESASTNQTSMYLCASSPGSRSNTGELFFGEGSRLTVL.